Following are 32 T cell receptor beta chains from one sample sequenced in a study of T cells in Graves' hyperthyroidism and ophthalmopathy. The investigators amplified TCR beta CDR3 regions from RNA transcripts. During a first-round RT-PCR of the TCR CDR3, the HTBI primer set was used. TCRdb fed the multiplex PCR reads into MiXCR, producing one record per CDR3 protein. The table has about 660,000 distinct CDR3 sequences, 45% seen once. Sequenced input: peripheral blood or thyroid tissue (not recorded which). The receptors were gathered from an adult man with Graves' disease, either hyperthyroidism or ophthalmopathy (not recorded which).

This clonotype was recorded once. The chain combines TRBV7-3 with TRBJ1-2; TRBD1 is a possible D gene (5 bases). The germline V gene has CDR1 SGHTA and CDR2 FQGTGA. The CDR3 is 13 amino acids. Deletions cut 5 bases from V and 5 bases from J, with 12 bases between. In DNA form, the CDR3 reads TGTGCCAGCAGCCCGGGACCGGGGTATGGCTACACCTTC. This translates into CASSPGPGYGYTF.

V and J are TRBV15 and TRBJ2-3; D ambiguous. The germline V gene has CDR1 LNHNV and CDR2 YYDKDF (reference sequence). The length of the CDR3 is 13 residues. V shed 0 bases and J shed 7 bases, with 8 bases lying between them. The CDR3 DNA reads TGTGCCACCAGCAGAGATATGCAAAATACGCAGTATTTT. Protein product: CATSRDMQNTQYF.

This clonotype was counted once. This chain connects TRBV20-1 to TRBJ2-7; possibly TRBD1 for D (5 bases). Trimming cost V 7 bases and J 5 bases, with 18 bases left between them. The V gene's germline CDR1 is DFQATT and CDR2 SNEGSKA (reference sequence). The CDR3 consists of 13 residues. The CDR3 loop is CSESTVLIDEQYF. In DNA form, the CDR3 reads TGCAGTGAATCGACAGTCCTAATCGACGAGCAGTACTTC.

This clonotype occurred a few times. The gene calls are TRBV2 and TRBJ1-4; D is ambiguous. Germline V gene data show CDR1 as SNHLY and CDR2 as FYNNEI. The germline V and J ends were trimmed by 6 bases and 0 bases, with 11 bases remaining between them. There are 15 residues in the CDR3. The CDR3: CASSEDRATNEKLFF. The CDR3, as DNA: TGTGCCAGCAGCGAGGACCGAGCAACTAATGAAAAACTGTTTTTT.

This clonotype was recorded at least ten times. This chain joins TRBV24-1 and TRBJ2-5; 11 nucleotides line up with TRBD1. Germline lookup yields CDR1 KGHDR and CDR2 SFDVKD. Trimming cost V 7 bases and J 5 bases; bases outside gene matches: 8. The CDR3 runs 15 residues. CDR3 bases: TGTGCCACCAGCCCCGGACAGGGGGCGCGGGAGACCCAGTACTTC. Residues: CATSPGQGARETQYF.

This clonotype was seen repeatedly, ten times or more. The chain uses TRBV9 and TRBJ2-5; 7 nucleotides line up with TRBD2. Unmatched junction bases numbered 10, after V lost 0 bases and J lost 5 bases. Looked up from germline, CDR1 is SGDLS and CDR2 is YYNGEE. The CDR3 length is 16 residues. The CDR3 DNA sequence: TGTGCCAGCAGCGTAGCTAGCGGCGGGGCGGTCGAGACCCAGTACTTC. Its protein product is CASSVASGGAVETQYF.

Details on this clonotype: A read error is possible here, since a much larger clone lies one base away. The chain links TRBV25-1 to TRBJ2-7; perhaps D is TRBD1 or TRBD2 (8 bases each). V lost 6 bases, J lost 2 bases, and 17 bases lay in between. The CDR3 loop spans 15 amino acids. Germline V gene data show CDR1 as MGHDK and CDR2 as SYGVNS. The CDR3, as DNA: TGTGCCAGCAGCTTAGCGGGACAGGATCCCTACGAGCAGTACGTC. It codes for CASSLAGQDPYEQYV.

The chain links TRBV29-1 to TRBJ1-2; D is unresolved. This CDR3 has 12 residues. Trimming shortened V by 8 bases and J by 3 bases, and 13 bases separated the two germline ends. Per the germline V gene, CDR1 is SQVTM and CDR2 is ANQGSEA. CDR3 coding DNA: TGCAGCAGTGATTGGCAGGACTATGGCTACACCTTC. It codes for CSSDWQDYGYTF. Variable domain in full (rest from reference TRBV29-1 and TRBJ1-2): SAVISQKPSRDICQRGTSLTIQCQVDSQVTMMFWYRQQPGQSLTLIATANQGSEATYESGFVIDKFPISRPNLTFSTLTVSNMSPEDSSIYLCSSDWQDYGYTFGSGTRLTVV.

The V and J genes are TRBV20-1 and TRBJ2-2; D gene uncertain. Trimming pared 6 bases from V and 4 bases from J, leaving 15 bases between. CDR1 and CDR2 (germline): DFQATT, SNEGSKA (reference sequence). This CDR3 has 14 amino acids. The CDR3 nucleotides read TGCAGTGCCCAGGACGGGTATCTCACCGGGGAGCTGTTTTTT. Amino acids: CSAQDGYLTGELFF.

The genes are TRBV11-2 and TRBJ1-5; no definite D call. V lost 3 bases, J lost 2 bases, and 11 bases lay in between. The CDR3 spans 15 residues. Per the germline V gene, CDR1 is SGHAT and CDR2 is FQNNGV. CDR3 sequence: CASSFGSVGNQPQHF. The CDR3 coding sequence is TGTGCCAGCAGCTTTGGGTCAGTCGGCAATCAGCCCCAGCATTTT.

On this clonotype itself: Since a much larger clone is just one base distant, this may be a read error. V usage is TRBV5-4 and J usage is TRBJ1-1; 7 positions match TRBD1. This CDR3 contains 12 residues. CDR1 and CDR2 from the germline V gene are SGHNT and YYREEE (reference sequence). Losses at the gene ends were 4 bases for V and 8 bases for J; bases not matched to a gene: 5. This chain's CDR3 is CASSRDSGEAFF. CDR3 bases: TGTGCCAGCAGCCGGGACAGCGGGGAAGCTTTCTTT. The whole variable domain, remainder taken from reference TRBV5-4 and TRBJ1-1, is ETGVTQSPTHLIKTRGQQVTLRCSSQSGHNTVSWYQQALGQGPQFIFQYYREEENGRGNFPPRFSGLQFPNYSSELNVNALELDDSALYLCASSRDSGEAFFGQGTRLTVV.

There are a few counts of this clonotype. The CDR3 DNA sequence: TGTGCCATCAGTCACAAGACGGGGGGGTCTGCCGCGCAGTACTTC. This translates into CAISHKTGGSAAQYF. The V call is TRBV10-3, the J call TRBJ2-7; 8 positions match TRBD2. Germline V gene sequence: CDR1 ENHRY, CDR2 SYGVKD. After removal of 5 bases from V and 9 bases from J, the junction contained 15 bases not matched to a gene. CDR3 length: 15 residues.

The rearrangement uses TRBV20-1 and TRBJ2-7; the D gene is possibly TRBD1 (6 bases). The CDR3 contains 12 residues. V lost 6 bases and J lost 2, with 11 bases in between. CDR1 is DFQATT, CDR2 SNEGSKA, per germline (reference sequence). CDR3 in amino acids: CSATTGTYEQYF. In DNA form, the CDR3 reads TGCAGTGCCACAACAGGGACCTACGAGCAGTACTTC.

Here the CDR3 DNA reads TGTGCCAGCAGTGAATATTCAATGAGGGGCTACACCTTC. It codes for CASSEYSMRGYTF. The genes are TRBV25-1 and TRBJ1-2, with D unresolved. Per germline, CDR1 MGHDK and CDR2 SYGVNS. The CDR3 is 13 amino acids. V lost 0 bases, J lost 8 bases, and 10 bases lay in between.

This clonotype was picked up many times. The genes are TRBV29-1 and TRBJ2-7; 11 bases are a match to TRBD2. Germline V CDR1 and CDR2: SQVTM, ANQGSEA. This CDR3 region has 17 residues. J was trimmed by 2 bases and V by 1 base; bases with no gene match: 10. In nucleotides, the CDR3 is TGCAGCGTTGAAGGGCTAGCGGGAGGCGGAGTAGCCTACGAGCAGTACTTC. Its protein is CSVEGLAGGGVAYEQYF.

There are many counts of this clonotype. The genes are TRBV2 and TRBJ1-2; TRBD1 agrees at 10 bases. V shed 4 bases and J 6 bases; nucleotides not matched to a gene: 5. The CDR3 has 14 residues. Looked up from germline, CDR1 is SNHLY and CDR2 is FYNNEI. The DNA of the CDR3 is TGTGCCAGCAGTGGACAGGGGGCGAGGAATGGCTACACCTTC. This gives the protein CASSGQGARNGYTF. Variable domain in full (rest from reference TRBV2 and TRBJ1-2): EPEVTQTPSHQVTQMGQEVILRCVPISNHLYFYWYRQILGQKVEFLVSFYNNEISEKSEIFDDQFSVERPDGSNFTLKIRSTKLEDSAMYFCASSGQGARNGYTFGSGTRLTVV.

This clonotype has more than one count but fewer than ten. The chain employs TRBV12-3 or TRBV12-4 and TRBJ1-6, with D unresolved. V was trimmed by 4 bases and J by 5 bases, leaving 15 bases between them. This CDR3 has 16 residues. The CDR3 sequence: CASSSKDRFNNSPLHF. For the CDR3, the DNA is TGTGCCAGCAGTTCGAAGGACCGATTTAATAATTCACCCCTCCACTTT.

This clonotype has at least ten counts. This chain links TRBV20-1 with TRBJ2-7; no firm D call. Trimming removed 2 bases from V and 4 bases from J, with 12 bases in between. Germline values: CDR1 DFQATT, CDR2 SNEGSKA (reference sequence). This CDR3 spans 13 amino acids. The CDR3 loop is CSARRNGEYEQYF. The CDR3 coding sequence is TGCAGTGCTAGAAGGAACGGAGAATACGAGCAGTACTTC.

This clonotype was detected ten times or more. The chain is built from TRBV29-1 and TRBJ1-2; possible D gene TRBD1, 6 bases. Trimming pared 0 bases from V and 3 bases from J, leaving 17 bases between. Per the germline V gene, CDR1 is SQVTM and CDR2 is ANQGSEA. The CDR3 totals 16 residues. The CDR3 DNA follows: TGCAGCGTTGAAGATCCGCCGGGGGGCGCGTACTATGGCTACACCTTC. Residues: CSVEDPPGGAYYGYTF.

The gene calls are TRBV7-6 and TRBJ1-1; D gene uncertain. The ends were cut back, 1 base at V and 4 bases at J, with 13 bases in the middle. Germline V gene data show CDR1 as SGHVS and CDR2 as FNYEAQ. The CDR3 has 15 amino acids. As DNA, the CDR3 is TGTGCCAGCAGCTTAGTTCGGCTAGAGTCCACTGAAGCTTTCTTT. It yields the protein CASSLVRLESTEAFF.

This CDR3 is CATRTSGSRRETQYF. The CDR3 DNA sequence: TGTGCCACCCGTACTAGCGGGAGTAGACGAGAGACCCAGTACTTC. The chain couples TRBV24-1 to TRBJ2-5, with 11 positions matching TRBD2. The trim removed 9 bases at V and 4 bases at J, leaving 9 bases unmatched. Germline-derived CDR1 and CDR2 are KGHDR and SFDVKD. The CDR3 has 15 amino acids.

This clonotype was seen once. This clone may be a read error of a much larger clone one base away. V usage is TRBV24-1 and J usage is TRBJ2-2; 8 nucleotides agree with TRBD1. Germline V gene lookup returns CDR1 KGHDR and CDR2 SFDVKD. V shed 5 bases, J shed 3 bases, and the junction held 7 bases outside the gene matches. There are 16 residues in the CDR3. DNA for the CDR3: TGTGCCACCAGTGGCTGGGCGGGACAGGACACCGGGGAGCTGTTTTTT. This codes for CATSGWAGQDTGELFF.

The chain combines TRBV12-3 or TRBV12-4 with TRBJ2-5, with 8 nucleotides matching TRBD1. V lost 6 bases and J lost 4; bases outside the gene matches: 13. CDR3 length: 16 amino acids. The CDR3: CASRARGLGSRETQYF. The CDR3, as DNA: TGTGCCAGCAGGGCCAGGGGGCTGGGCAGCCGAGAGACCCAGTACTTC.

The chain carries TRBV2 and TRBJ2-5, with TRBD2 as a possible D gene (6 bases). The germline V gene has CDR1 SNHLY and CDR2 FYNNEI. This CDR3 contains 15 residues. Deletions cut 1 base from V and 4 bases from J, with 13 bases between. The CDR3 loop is CASSEGPGAPETQYF. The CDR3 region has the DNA TGTGCCAGCAGTGAAGGCCCGGGAGCCCCAGAGACCCAGTACTTC.

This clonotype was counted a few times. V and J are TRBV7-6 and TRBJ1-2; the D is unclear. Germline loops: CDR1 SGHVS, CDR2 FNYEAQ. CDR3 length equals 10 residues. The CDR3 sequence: CAGSSYGYTF. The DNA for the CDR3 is TGTGCTGGCTCGTCCTATGGCTACACCTTC.

The CDR3 bases are TGTGCCAGCAGTGACCAGGGAGGGCAGTACTTC. Protein sequence: CASSDQGGQYF. This chain uses TRBV7-9 with TRBJ2-7, with D maybe TRBD2 (6 bases). This CDR3 comprises 11 residues. V lost 6 bases to trimming and J lost 9 bases, with 12 bases between them. Per germline, CDR1 SEHNR and CDR2 FQNEAQ (reference sequence).

CDR3 bases: TGTGCCACCAGCAGATCGACAGGGGTCGAGGAGCAGTACTTC. Translating gives CATSRSTGVEEQYF. This chain connects TRBV15 to TRBJ2-7; 8 positions match TRBD1. Germline trimming cut 2 bases from V and 7 bases from J; bases unmatched to any gene: 7. The CDR3 is made up of 14 amino acids. Germline CDR1 reads LNHNV; CDR2 reads YYDKDF (reference sequence).

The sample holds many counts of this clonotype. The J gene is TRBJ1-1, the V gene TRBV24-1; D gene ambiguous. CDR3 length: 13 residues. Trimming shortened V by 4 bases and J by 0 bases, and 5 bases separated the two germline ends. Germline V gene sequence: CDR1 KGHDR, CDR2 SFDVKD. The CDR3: CATSESMNTEAFF. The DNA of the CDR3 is TGTGCCACCAGTGAATCCATGAACACTGAAGCTTTCTTT.

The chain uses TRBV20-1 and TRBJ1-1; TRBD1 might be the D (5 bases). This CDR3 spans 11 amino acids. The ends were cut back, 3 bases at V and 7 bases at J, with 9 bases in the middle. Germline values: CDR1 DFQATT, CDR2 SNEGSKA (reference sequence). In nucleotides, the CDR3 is TGCAGTGCTAGTTGGGGGTTTGAAGCTTTCTTT. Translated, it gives CSASWGFEAFF.

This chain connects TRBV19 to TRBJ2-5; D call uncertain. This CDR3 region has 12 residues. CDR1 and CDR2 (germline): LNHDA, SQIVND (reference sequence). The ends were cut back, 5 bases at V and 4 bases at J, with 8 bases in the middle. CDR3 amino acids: CASSHDGETQYF. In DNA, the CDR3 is TGTGCCAGTAGTCACGACGGAGAGACCCAGTACTTC. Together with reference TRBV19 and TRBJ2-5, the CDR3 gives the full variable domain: DGGITQSPKYLFRKEGQNVTLSCEQNLNHDAMYWYRQDPGQGLRLIYYSQIVNDFQKGDIAEGYSVSREKKESFPLTVTSAQKNPTAFYLCASSHDGETQYFGPGTRLLVL.

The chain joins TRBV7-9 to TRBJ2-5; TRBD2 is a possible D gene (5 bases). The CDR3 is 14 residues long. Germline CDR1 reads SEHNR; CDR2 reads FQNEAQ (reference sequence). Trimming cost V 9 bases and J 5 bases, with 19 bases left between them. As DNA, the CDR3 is TGTGCCAGGGATAGTCTACGGGATGGGGAGACCCAGTACTTC. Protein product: CARDSLRDGETQYF.

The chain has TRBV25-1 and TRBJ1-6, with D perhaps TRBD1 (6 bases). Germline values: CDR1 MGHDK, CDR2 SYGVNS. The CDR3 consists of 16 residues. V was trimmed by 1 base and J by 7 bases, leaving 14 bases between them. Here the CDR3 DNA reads TGTGCCAGCAGTGAATCCCAAGGGGGATCAAATTCACCCCTCCACTTT. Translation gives CASSESQGGSNSPLHF.